Listed below are T cell receptor beta chains from one sample, sequenced in a study of cytomegalovirus exposure and HLA in healthy donors. Clones were sequenced by immunoSEQ multiplex PCR, and TCRdb holds only the in-frame ones, with some missing. The table has 60,000 to 75,000 clones, roughly 74% seen once. The sample comprised PBMCs. Source of these receptors: a woman aged 30 to 39 in good health and CMV-seropositive. The CDR3 runs from the conserved cysteine through the conserved F or W. Each record gives: J gene, V gene, D gene, CDR3 protein. D genes are given only for firm matches.

J gene: TRBJ2-7
V gene: TRBV4-2
D gene: TRBD2
CDR3 protein: CASSQTSGSRLGEQYF

J gene: TRBJ1-1
V gene: TRBV27
D gene: .
CDR3 protein: CASSSREAFF

J gene: TRBJ1-1
V gene: TRBV9
D gene: .
CDR3 protein: CASSLTGTRHTEAFF

J gene: TRBJ1-2
V gene: TRBV2
D gene: TRBD1
CDR3 protein: CASRSGTAQNYGYTF

J gene: TRBJ2-3
V gene: TRBV29-1
D gene: TRBD2
CDR3 protein: CSVGGSQADTQYF

J gene: TRBJ1-1
V gene: TRBV7-2
D gene: .
CDR3 protein: CASSLAVTAWTEAFF

J gene: TRBJ2-6
V gene: TRBV5-1
D gene: .
CDR3 protein: CASSLVGQTSGANVLTF

J gene: TRBJ2-7
V gene: TRBV7-9
D gene: TRBD1
CDR3 protein: CASRAGGLYEQYF

J gene: TRBJ1-3
V gene: TRBV7-9
D gene: .
CDR3 protein: CASSFIGRAGNTIYF

J gene: TRBJ2-1
V gene: TRBV11-2
D gene: TRBD2
CDR3 protein: CASSLDHQREGNEQFF

J gene: TRBJ1-4
V gene: TRBV29-1
D gene: .
CDR3 protein: CSVEDGEKLFF

J gene: TRBJ2-7
V gene: TRBV4-2
D gene: TRBD2
CDR3 protein: CASSQDSRTSGSSYEQYF

J gene: TRBJ2-1
V gene: TRBV6-5
D gene: TRBD1
CDR3 protein: CASSPGTGNNEQFF

J gene: TRBJ1-2
V gene: TRBV28
D gene: TRBD1
CDR3 protein: CASSTGTGGIGYTF

J gene: TRBJ1-1
V gene: TRBV4-1
D gene: TRBD1
CDR3 protein: CASADRAGTEAFF

J gene: TRBJ1-3
V gene: TRBV29-1
D gene: .
CDR3 protein: CSVGQSGNTIYF

J gene: TRBJ1-2
V gene: TRBV7-9
D gene: TRBD1
CDR3 protein: CASTLDREAYGYTF

J gene: TRBJ2-3
V gene: TRBV7-9
D gene: TRBD2
CDR3 protein: CASSLRLAESTDTQYF

J gene: TRBJ2-7
V gene: TRBV28
D gene: TRBD2
CDR3 protein: CASEQGGALYEQYF

J gene: TRBJ2-3
V gene: TRBV5-1
D gene: .
CDR3 protein: CASSRGEVMTSTDTQYF

J gene: TRBJ2-5
V gene: TRBV19
D gene: .
CDR3 protein: CASSSRRGSQETQYF

J gene: TRBJ1-2
V gene: TRBV18
D gene: TRBD1
CDR3 protein: CASSQGQLYGYTF

J gene: TRBJ2-2
V gene: TRBV7-9
D gene: TRBD2
CDR3 protein: CASSRLAGSMGGELFF

J gene: TRBJ1-4
V gene: TRBV9
D gene: .
CDR3 protein: CASSVEAGVREKLFF

J gene: TRBJ2-1
V gene: TRBV27
D gene: .
CDR3 protein: CASSWAAYNEQFF

J gene: TRBJ1-1
V gene: TRBV5-4
D gene: .
CDR3 protein: CASSLRGNTFMNTEAFF

J gene: TRBJ2-5
V gene: TRBV2
D gene: TRBD1
CDR3 protein: CASSESRGRFMETQYF

J gene: TRBJ1-2
V gene: TRBV2
D gene: TRBD1
CDR3 protein: CASSEFEGAGYTF

J gene: TRBJ2-2
V gene: TRBV30
D gene: .
CDR3 protein: CAWSVRRGANTGELFF

J gene: TRBJ2-7
V gene: TRBV5-4
D gene: .
CDR3 protein: CASSAQGDFFYEQYF

J gene: TRBJ1-2
V gene: TRBV5-1
D gene: .
CDR3 protein: CASSLNRDTYGYTF

J gene: TRBJ1-2
V gene: TRBV4-1
D gene: TRBD1
CDR3 protein: CASSQGSQGAGVYGYTF

J gene: TRBJ1-2
V gene: TRBV5-1
D gene: .
CDR3 protein: CASSLRQLGNPYGYTF

J gene: TRBJ2-3
V gene: TRBV30
D gene: .
CDR3 protein: CAWSPDTDTQYF